This TCR beta chain was found in a study of CD8 T cells in Susac syndrome. Germline loops: CDR1 SGHTA, CDR2 FQGNSA. V shed 5 bases and J shed 4 bases, with 23 bases lying between them. This CDR3 region has 17 residues. An input of about 0.5 to 1 ug of RNA was subjected to reverse transcription using random hexamers. From the immunoSEQ multiplex PCR reads, TCRdb called clonotypes with MiXCR, one entry per CDR3 protein. Of tens of thousands of distinct CDR3 sequences listed, approximately 92% are singletons. Material: CD8+ T cells from PBMCs. This rearrangement joins TRBV7-2 to TRBJ1-1; the D is unclear. The clonotype originates from a human donor in good health. Here the CDR3 reads CASSLTLGREVGTEAFF. CDR3 DNA sequence: TGTGCCAGCAGCCTAACCCTAGGCCGGGAGGTTGGCACTGAAGCTTTCTTT.